This entry concerns a single TCR beta chain. Its cognate antigen is unknown. The study enrolled healthy HIV-negative adults without recent acute infections or vaccinations as donors. The data stem from a study of shared clonotypes between healthy human individuals. Germline V lookup: CDR1 SGHTA, CDR2 FQGNSA. This CDR3 is 18 amino acids long. Unmatched junction bases numbered 9, after V lost 4 bases and J lost 1 base. Here immunoSEQ multiplex PCR was the method, and the copy in TCRdb shows in-frame clones only, minus some. The sample consists of some 2,100,000 clones, under 97% of them appearing once. Study-level points and caveats: Deeper or shallower sequencing was expected to change how clonotypes are shared among donors. Relative to memory subsets, naive subsets generally showed larger estimated richness. The study's rarefaction showed incomplete sorted-subset sequencing despite large depth.

The source of this sequence is a man between 18 and 35 years old in good health. Material: naive CD4+ T cells sorted from blood. Subset: CD45RA+ positively selected. This rearrangement joins TRBV7-2 to TRBJ2-3, with 12 bases that match TRBD2. As DNA, the CDR3 is TGTGCCAGCAGCTCTACTAGCGGGAGGTTTGGACGCACAGATACGCAGTATTTT. Its protein is CASSSTSGRFGRTDTQYF. Full variable domain (outside the CDR3, taken from reference TRBV7-2 and TRBJ2-3): GAGVSQSPSNKVTEKGKDVELRCDPISGHTALYWYRQSLGQGLEFLIYFQGNSAPDKSGLPSDRFSAERTGGSVSTLTIQRTQQEDSAVYLCASSSTSGRFGRTDTQYFGPGTRLTVL.